This TCR beta chain is drawn from a study of blood T cell repertoires in COVID-19. Assay: immunoSEQ multiplex PCR; the TCRdb copy retains only in-frame clones and omits some. This table has around 58,000 clones, less than 85% appearing once. The CDR3 sequence is 13 residues long. The V gene's germline CDR1 is LGHDT and CDR2 YNNKEL (reference sequence). V gave up 4 bases and J gave up 5 bases, with 9 bases separating them. The gene calls are TRBV3-1 (or the pseudogene TRBV3-2) and TRBJ1-5, with a tentative D call TRBD1 (5 bases). Sequencing was performed on peripheral blood. The sequence derives from a human donor in a cohort sampled during active COVID-19. CDR3 DNA sequence: TGTGCCAGCAGCCCGACAGTGCATCAGCCCCAGCATTTT. Its translation is CASSPTVHQPQHF.